This T cell receptor beta chain is drawn from a study of tumor-infiltrating lymphocytes in primary liver carcinoma. Concerning this clonotype: The junction differs from germline at one of its ends, possibly a read error.

CDR1 is SGHTA and CDR2 is FQGTGA in the germline V gene. The CDR3 is made up of 13 amino acids. Between about 17 and 34 mg of unsorted bulk tissue served as the source from which RNA and DNA were co-extracted. cDNA specific to TCR beta was made from 500 ng of total RNA, with a constant-region primer employed for priming. Three nested multiplex PCR rounds, a slightly modified ARM-PCR method, built the TCR beta libraries. The study ran its first two PCR rounds for around 9 cycles each, using TRBV1-TRBV30 forward primers and a C-beta reverse primer. TCRdb processed the multiplex PCR reads anew with MiXCR; each CDR3 protein has one entry. The data contain roughly 40,000 distinct CDR3 sequences, approximately 82% of them singletons.

The chain employs TRBV7-3 and TRBJ1-6, with no clear D. Sequenced sample: tumor-adjacent normal liver tissue. This clonotype was obtained from a woman aged 25 to 39 with primary liver carcinoma and hepatitis B virus infection. The CDR3 coding sequence is TGTGGCAGCAGCTTGGGCGTGCATTCACCCCTCCACTTT. Its translation: CGSSLGVHSPLHF.